This TCR beta chain was sequenced during a study of shared clonotypes between healthy human individuals. Method: immunoSEQ multiplex PCR; TCRdb's copy keeps in-frame clones and lacks some. Here the sample spans about 2,200,000 clones, under 95% being singletons. This clone appeared once. Naivety among CD8 cells was defined by CD45RO negativity and positive CCR7 selection, thereby excluding terminally differentiated effector memory CD45RA+ cells. The germline V gene encodes CDR1 MNHEY and CDR2 SVGAGI. The CDR3 totals 15 residues. Trimming stripped 7 bases from V and 5 bases from J, with 17 bases between.

The chain combines TRBV6-5 with TRBJ1-4, with TRBD1 as a possible D gene (6 bases). The TCR sequence derives from a man aged 18 to 30 in good health. Some clones in this sample may be carry-over from other donors' samples. Sequenced input: naive CD8+ T cells from PBMCs. The CDR3 nucleotides are TGTGCCAGCACCCACAGGGTTGGTGAGAATGAAAAACTGTTTTTT. Translating it yields CASTHRVGENEKLFF.